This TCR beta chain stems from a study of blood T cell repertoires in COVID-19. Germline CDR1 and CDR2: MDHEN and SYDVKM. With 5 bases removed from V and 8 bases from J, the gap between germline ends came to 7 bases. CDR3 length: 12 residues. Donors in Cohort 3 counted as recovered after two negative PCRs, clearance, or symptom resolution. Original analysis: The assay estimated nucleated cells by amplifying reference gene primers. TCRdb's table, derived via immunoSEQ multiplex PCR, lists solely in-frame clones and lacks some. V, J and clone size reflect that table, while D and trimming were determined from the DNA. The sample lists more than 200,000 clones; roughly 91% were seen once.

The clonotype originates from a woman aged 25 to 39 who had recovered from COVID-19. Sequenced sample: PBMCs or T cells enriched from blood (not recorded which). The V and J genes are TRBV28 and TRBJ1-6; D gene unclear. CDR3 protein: CASSRLYSPLHF. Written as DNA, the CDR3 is TGTGCCAGCAGTCGACTTTATTCACCCCTCCACTTT.